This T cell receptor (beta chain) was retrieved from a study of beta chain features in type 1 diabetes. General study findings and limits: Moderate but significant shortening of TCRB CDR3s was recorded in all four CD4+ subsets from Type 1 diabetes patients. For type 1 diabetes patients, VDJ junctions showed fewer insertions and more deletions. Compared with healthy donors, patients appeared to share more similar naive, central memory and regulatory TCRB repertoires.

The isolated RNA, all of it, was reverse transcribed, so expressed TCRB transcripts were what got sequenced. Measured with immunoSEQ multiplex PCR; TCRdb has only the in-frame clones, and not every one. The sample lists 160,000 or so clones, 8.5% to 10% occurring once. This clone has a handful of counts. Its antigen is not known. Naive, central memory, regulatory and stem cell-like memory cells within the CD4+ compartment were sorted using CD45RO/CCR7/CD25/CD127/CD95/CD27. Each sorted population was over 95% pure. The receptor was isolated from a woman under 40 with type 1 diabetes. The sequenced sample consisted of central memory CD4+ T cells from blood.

This CDR3 is CASSLYRGDNQPQHF. The CDR3 DNA sequence: TGTGCCAGCAGCTTGTACAGGGGTGACAATCAGCCCCAGCATTTT. The V call is TRBV11-2, the J call TRBJ1-5, with TRBD1 matching over 7 bases. CDR1 and CDR2 (germline): SGHAT, FQNNGV. The length of the CDR3 is 15 residues. V shed 3 bases, J shed 3 bases, and the junction held 5 bases outside the gene matches.